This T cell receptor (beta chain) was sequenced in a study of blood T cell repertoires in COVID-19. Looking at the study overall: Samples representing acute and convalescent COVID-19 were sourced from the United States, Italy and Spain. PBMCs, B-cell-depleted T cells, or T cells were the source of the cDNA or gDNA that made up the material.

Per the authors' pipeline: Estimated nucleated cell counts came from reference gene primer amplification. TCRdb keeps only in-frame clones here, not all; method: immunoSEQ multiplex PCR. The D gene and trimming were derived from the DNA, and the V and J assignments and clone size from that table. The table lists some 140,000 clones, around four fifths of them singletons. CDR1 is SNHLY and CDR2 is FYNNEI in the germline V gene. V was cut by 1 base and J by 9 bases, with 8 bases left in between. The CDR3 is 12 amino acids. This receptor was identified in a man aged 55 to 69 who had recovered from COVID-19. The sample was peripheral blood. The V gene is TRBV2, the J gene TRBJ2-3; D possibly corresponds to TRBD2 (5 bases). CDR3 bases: TGTGCCAGCAGTGAAGAGGCGGGCACGCAGTATTTT. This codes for CASSEEAGTQYF.